The rows below give T cell receptor beta chains drawn from one sample of a study of long-term antiretroviral therapy in people with HIV. The repertoire was sequenced with immunoSEQ multiplex PCR; TCRdb's copy has only in-frame clones and lacks some. The sample lists about 20,000 clones; roughly nine tenths were seen once. The material was unsorted PBMCs, obtained approximately 4.4 years before starting antiretroviral therapy. The receptor set was obtained from a woman aged 30 to 39 with HIV. Each CDR3 is given with its conserved first and last residue. D genes are given only for firm matches. Clone size is given for some rows only: seen once, a few or many times, or a class if the clone is expanded.

V gene: TRBV5-1; clone size: NA; D gene: NA; J gene: TRBJ2-1; CDR3 DNA: TGCGCCAGCAGCTTACAGCCGGGGTCGATCTACAATGAGCAGTTCTTC; CDR3 protein: CASSLQPGSIYNEQFF
V gene: TRBV29-1; clone size: NA; D gene: NA; J gene: TRBJ2-3; CDR3 DNA: TGCAGCGCTGCGGACGGGGCATCTAGCACAGATACGCAGTATTTT; CDR3 protein: CSAADGASSTDTQYF
V gene: TRBV29-1; clone size: NA; D gene: TRBD1; J gene: TRBJ1-4; CDR3 DNA: TGCAGCGTTGTAGGGACAGGGTTTGAAAAACTGTTTTTT; CDR3 protein: CSVVGTGFEKLFF
V gene: TRBV5-1; clone size: NA; D gene: TRBD1; J gene: TRBJ2-6; CDR3 DNA: TGCGCCAGCAGCTTAGGGGGCTCGCAGTCTGGGGCCAACGTCCTGACTTTC; CDR3 protein: CASSLGGSQSGANVLTF
V gene: TRBV5-1; clone size: NA; D gene: TRBD1; J gene: TRBJ2-2; CDR3 DNA: TGCGCCAGCAGCTCCGGACAGGGAAAGAACACCGGGGAGCTGTTTTTT; CDR3 protein: CASSSGQGKNTGELFF
V gene: TRBV5-1; clone size: NA; D gene: NA; J gene: TRBJ2-1; CDR3 DNA: TGCGCCAGCAGCCCCCCGGGTGAGCAGTTCTTC; CDR3 protein: CASSPPGEQFF
V gene: TRBV2; clone size: NA; D gene: TRBD2; J gene: TRBJ2-5; CDR3 DNA: TGTGCCAGCAGGCCGACTAGCGGGGAGACCCAGTACTTC; CDR3 protein: CASRPTSGETQYF
V gene: TRBV6-1; clone size: NA; D gene: NA; J gene: TRBJ1-6; CDR3 DNA: TGTGCCAGCAGTGAAAGGAGGGACATGAGGAATTCACCCCTCCACTTT; CDR3 protein: CASSERRDMRNSPLHF
V gene: TRBV19; clone size: NA; D gene: NA; J gene: TRBJ2-5; CDR3 DNA: TGTGCCAGTCTCCCTTCGGGAGAAGAGACCCAGTACTTC; CDR3 protein: CASLPSGEETQYF
V gene: TRBV5-6; clone size: NA; D gene: TRBD1; J gene: TRBJ2-7; CDR3 DNA: TGTGCCAGCAGCTTGTCGCCGGGACAGAACTCCTACGAGCAGTACTTC; CDR3 protein: CASSLSPGQNSYEQYF
V gene: TRBV7-9; clone size: few; D gene: NA; J gene: TRBJ1-5; CDR3 DNA: TGTGCCAGCAGTAACAGGGCCGATCAGCCCCAGCATTTT; CDR3 protein: CASSNRADQPQHF
V gene: TRBV12-5; clone size: NA; D gene: NA; J gene: TRBJ1-1; CDR3 DNA: TGTGCTAGTGGACCGGGACATACCATGAACACTGAAGCTTTCTTT; CDR3 protein: CASGPGHTMNTEAFF